These 10 T cell receptor beta chains were sequenced from one sample in a study of human T cells and chemical hapten exposure. TCRdb processed the 5' RACE reads anew with MiXCR; each CDR3 protein has one entry. Of about 140,000 distinct CDR3 sequences in the sample, over 3.5% were seen once. The total RNA was obtained from whole blood that was not fractionated. Source of these receptors: a female donor in good health.

The chain couples TRBV15 to TRBJ2-3; 8 positions match TRBD1. The CDR3 is made up of 16 amino acids. Looked up from germline, CDR1 is LNHNV and CDR2 is YYDKDF (reference sequence). V dropped 5 bases and J dropped 6; count of bases not matched to a gene: 13. CDR3 bases: TGTGCCACCAGCGGGAGATTTGACAGGGGTCCGGATACGCAGTATTTT. Translating gives CATSGRFDRGPDTQYF.

This clonotype was counted a few times. The chain recombines TRBV3-1 with TRBJ1-4, with D uncertain. CDR3 length equals 12 residues. Germline loops: CDR1 LGHDT, CDR2 YNNKEL (reference sequence). The V end lost 6 bases, the J end lost 11 bases, and 13 bases lay between the germline ends. The CDR3 loop is CASSRDGQKLFF. CDR3 in DNA: TGTGCCAGCAGTCGGGATGGGCAGAAACTGTTTTTT.

This chain joins TRBV2 and TRBJ1-1; 8 nucleotides align to TRBD1. V lost 6 bases, J lost 7 bases, and 7 bases stayed unmatched. The germline CDR1 and CDR2 sequences are SNHLY and FYNNEI. This CDR3 has 13 residues. The CDR3 region is CASRTTGAVEAFF. The CDR3 region has the DNA TGTGCCAGCAGAACGACAGGGGCCGTTGAAGCTTTCTTT.

The sample holds many counts of this clonotype. The chain uses TRBV7-2 and TRBJ2-3, with 8 bases that match TRBD2. Losses at the gene ends were 5 bases for V and 0 bases for J; bases not matched to a gene: 13. The CDR3 is 18 residues long. The germline CDR1 and CDR2 sequences are SGHTA and FQGNSA. DNA of the CDR3: TGTGCCAGCAGCCAAGCCAGGCGCGGGGGGCTTAGCACAGATACGCAGTATTTT. Protein: CASSQARRGGLSTDTQYF.

This clonotype was counted ten times or more. This rearrangement joins TRBV19 to TRBJ2-2; tentatively, D is TRBD1 (5 bases). This CDR3 spans 14 amino acids. Germline V gene sequence: CDR1 LNHDA, CDR2 SQIVND (reference sequence). Trimming removed 1 base at V and 4 bases at J, with 7 bases between. The CDR3 DNA is TGTGCCAGTAGTATAGGTCAGGGCACCGGGGAGCTGTTTTTT. Translated: CASSIGQGTGELFF. Drawing the rest from reference TRBV19 and TRBJ2-2, the complete variable domain is DGGITQSPKYLFRKEGQNVTLSCEQNLNHDAMYWYRQDPGQGLRLIYYSQIVNDFQKGDIAEGYSVSREKKESFPLTVTSAQKNPTAFYLCASSIGQGTGELFFGEGSRLTVL.

This clonotype was counted at least ten times. The CDR3 sequence: CASSAPGQGFATNEKLFF. In DNA form, the CDR3 reads TGTGCCAGTAGTGCCCCGGGACAGGGCTTTGCAACTAATGAAAAACTGTTTTTT. The chain recombines TRBV19 with TRBJ1-4; TRBD1 agrees at 9 bases. The CDR3 is made up of 18 amino acids. V shed 5 bases and J 0 bases; nucleotides not matched to a gene: 10. Germline lookup yields CDR1 LNHDA and CDR2 SQIVND (reference sequence).

This clonotype was counted at least ten times. The chain couples TRBV4-3 to TRBJ2-1; TRBD1 matches 7 bases. This CDR3 is 13 amino acids long. The germline V gene encodes CDR1 LGHNA and CDR2 YSLEER. V shed 2 bases and J 8 bases; nucleotides not matched to a gene: 3. The DNA of the CDR3 is TGCGCCAGCAGCCAACCCGGGACAGATGAGCAGTTCTTC. Amino acid sequence: CASSQPGTDEQFF.

This clonotype was seen many times. V usage is TRBV14 and J usage is TRBJ1-2; no clear D gene. Trimming left V 3 bases short and J 2 bases short, with 7 bases between. Germline loops: CDR1 SGHDN, CDR2 FVKESK. The length of the CDR3 is 13 residues. The CDR3 is CASSQGINYGYTF. The CDR3 nucleotides read TGTGCCAGCAGCCAGGGGATAAACTATGGCTACACCTTC.

This clonotype was counted a few times. A much larger clone sits a single nucleotide away, making a read error possible. The V and J genes are TRBV5-1 and TRBJ1-2; the match to TRBD1 covers 7 bases. The ends lost 5 bases at V and 3 bases at J; junction bases unmatched: 4. Germline loops: CDR1 SGHRS, CDR2 YFSETQ. The CDR3 covers 13 residues. The CDR3 bases are TGCGCCAGCAGTTGTGACAGGGACTATGGCTACACCTTC. Amino acids: CASSCDRDYGYTF.

This clonotype was recorded at least ten times. V usage is TRBV6-1 and J usage is TRBJ1-1, with D tentatively TRBD1 (5 bases). CDR1 MNHNS and CDR2 SASEGT come from the germline V gene. This CDR3 has 14 residues. V gave up 3 bases and J gave up 10 bases, with 18 bases separating them. The CDR3 here is CASSEGSGGTVAFF. CDR3 coding DNA: TGTGCCAGCAGTGAGGGGTCCGGTGGGACCGTAGCTTTCTTT.